This is a list of T cell receptor beta chains from one sample in a study of T cell responses to AZD1222 COVID-19 vaccine. Clones were sequenced by immunoSEQ multiplex PCR, and TCRdb holds only the in-frame ones, with some missing. The repertoire holds about 160,000 clones, with approximately 91% as singletons. The sample was peripheral blood, taken on day 0 of AZD1222 vaccination. These receptor sequences come from an adult in good health. Both conserved end residues are part of each CDR3. D genes are given only for firm matches. Only some rows state a clone size, as once, few, many or a class for expanded clones.

j_call d_call clone_size v_call cdr3_aa cdr3_nt
TRBJ2-1 NA NA TRBV5-1 CASSLNGGPRDNEQFF TGCGCCAGCAGCTTAAACGGGGGGCCCCGGGACAATGAGCAGTTCTTC
TRBJ1-4 TRBD1 NA TRBV28 CASWSSGGGGEKLFF TGTGCCAGCTGGAGCTCAGGGGGAGGAGGCGAAAAACTGTTTTTT
TRBJ1-6 TRBD1 NA TRBV19 CASSLTGNNSPLHF TGTGCCAGTAGTTTGACAGGGAATAATTCACCCCTCCACTTT
TRBJ1-1 NA NA TRBV6-5 CASSRGANTEAFF TGTGCCAGCAGTAGGGGAGCGAACACTGAAGCTTTCTTT
TRBJ2-1 NA NA TRBV5-4 CASSSDPTSSYNEQFF TGTGCCAGCAGCTCGGATCCTACTAGCTCCTACAATGAGCAGTTCTTC
TRBJ2-3 TRBD2 once TRBV28 CASRSPGLARTDTQYF TGTGCCAGCAGATCCCCGGGACTAGCGAGGACAGATACGCAGTATTTT
TRBJ1-1 NA once TRBV25-1 CASYWNTEAFF TGTGCCAGCTACTGGAACACTGAAGCTTTCTTT
TRBJ1-5 NA NA TRBV6-2/TRBV6-3 CASSYPTVSRGIDQPQHF TGTGCCAGCAGTTACCCGACGGTCTCCCGCGGTATAGATCAGCCCCAGCATTTT
TRBJ2-1 NA NA TRBV5-1 CASSSFSGTIGDEQFF TGCGCCAGCAGCTCCTTTAGCGGAACGATAGGGGATGAGCAGTTCTTC
TRBJ1-1 NA NA TRBV19 CASSMGRVGDAFF TGTGCCAGTAGTATGGGGCGGGTAGGGGACGCTTTCTTT
TRBJ1-2 NA NA TRBV29-1 CSVEERVRSNYGYTF TGCAGCGTTGAAGAACGGGTTCGGAGTAACTATGGCTACACCTTC
TRBJ2-3 TRBD1 NA TRBV3-1/TRBV3-2 CASSPLGRGPTDTQYF TGTGCCAGCAGCCCTTTGGGAAGGGGGCCCACAGATACGCAGTATTTT
TRBJ2-5 NA NA TRBV29-1 CSVAGTFQETQYF TGCAGCGTCGCCGGGACTTTTCAAGAGACCCAGTACTTC
TRBJ2-2 NA NA TRBV5-5 CASSRDGNTGELFF TGTGCCAGCAGTCGGGACGGTAACACCGGGGAGCTGTTTTTT
TRBJ2-7 NA NA TRBV24-1 CATSDLNYEQYF TGTGCCACCAGTGATTTGAACTACGAGCAGTACTTC
TRBJ2-2 TRBD2 NA TRBV6-6 CAISAGVNTGELFF TGTGCCATCTCAGCGGGAGTTAACACCGGGGAGCTGTTTTTT
TRBJ2-7 TRBD2 NA TRBV6-1 CASSEASAGVTYEQYF TGTGCCAGCAGTGAAGCCTCGGCGGGAGTAACCTACGAGCAGTACTTC
TRBJ1-1 TRBD1 NA TRBV28 CASRGDSEKAFF TGTGCCAGCAGGGGGGACAGTGAAAAAGCTTTCTTT
TRBJ1-4 TRBD1 NA TRBV5-6 CASSSTRQGNEKLFF TGTGCCAGCAGTTCCACCCGACAGGGGAATGAAAAACTGTTTTTT
TRBJ2-7 NA NA TRBV10-2 CASSEFLGGYYEQYF TGCGCCAGCAGTGAGTTCCTTGGGGGATATTACGAGCAGTACTTC
TRBJ2-7 NA NA TRBV2 CASSTSPMWEQYF TGTGCCAGCAGTACGAGCCCCATGTGGGAGCAGTACTTC
TRBJ2-1 TRBD2 NA TRBV6-2/TRBV6-3 CASSRIAGGRAANEQFF TGTGCCAGCAGTAGAATAGCGGGGGGGCGCGCTGCCAATGAGCAGTTCTTC
TRBJ1-1 NA NA TRBV5-1 CASSLNTVNTEAFF TGCGCCAGCAGCTTGAACACGGTGAACACTGAAGCTTTCTTT
TRBJ1-5 NA NA TRBV29-1 CSVPGAGGNQPQHF TGCAGCGTTCCCGGGGCGGGTGGCAATCAGCCCCAGCATTTT
TRBJ2-2 NA NA TRBV19 CASSMWGAITGELFF TGTGCCAGTAGTATGTGGGGGGCTATCACCGGGGAGCTGTTTTTT
TRBJ2-7 NA NA TRBV4-3 CASSQERSFSYEQYF TGCGCCAGCAGCCAAGAGCGGTCCTTCTCCTACGAGCAGTACTTC
TRBJ2-7 NA NA TRBV19 CASSIRRGTYEQYF TGTGCCAGTAGTATAAGACGGGGGACCTACGAGCAGTACTTC
TRBJ1-1 NA NA TRBV7-9 CASSLAPSQDPEAFF TGTGCCAGCAGCTTAGCTCCGTCTCAGGATCCTGAAGCTTTCTTT
TRBJ2-2 NA NA TRBV21-1 CASSKDRPLNTGELFF TGTGCCAGCAGCAAAGATCGGCCACTAAACACCGGGGAGCTGTTTTTT
TRBJ2-3 NA NA TRBV5-4 CASSWPAGSGTDTQYF TGTGCCAGCAGCTGGCCAGCCGGGAGCGGCACAGATACGCAGTATTTT
TRBJ2-2 TRBD2 NA TRBV5-1 CASSKTGTSGEIANTGELFF TGCGCCAGCAGCAAGACCGGGACTAGCGGGGAAATCGCGAACACCGGGGAGCTGTTTTTT
TRBJ2-4 TRBD1 NA TRBV6-2/TRBV6-3 CASSGQGANIQYF TGTGCCAGCAGTGGGCAGGGGGCAAACATTCAGTACTTC
TRBJ1-2 NA NA TRBV27 CASSDPGYYGYTF TGTGCCAGCAGTGACCCCGGATACTATGGCTACACCTTC
TRBJ2-7 NA NA TRBV7-9 CASSGTGRKGYEQYF TGTGCCAGCAGCGGGACCGGGCGAAAAGGGTACGAGCAGTACTTC
TRBJ2-2 NA NA TRBV7-2 CASNPYGPGELFF TGTGCCAGCAACCCGTATGGTCCCGGGGAGCTGTTTTTT
TRBJ1-5 TRBD1 NA TRBV28 CASSHRDRGGQPQHF TGTGCCAGCAGCCACCGGGACAGGGGCGGACAGCCCCAGCATTTT
TRBJ1-1 NA NA TRBV29-1 CSVGVGTEAFF TGCAGCGTCGGGGTGGGTACTGAAGCTTTCTTT
TRBJ1-1 NA NA TRBV19 CASSIGSGAQWNTEAFF TGTGCCAGTAGTATAGGGAGTGGGGCCCAATGGAACACTGAAGCTTTCTTT
TRBJ2-7 TRBD1 NA TRBV24-1 CATSDWTGGKDEQYF TGTGCCACCAGTGATTGGACAGGGGGCAAGGACGAGCAGTACTTC
TRBJ2-5 NA NA TRBV10-3 CAISESRGDGQETQYF TGTGCCATCAGTGAGTCGAGGGGGGACGGACAAGAGACCCAGTACTTC
TRBJ1-1 TRBD1 NA TRBV6-5 CASRRGQTNTEAFF TGTGCCAGCCGAAGGGGACAGACGAACACTGAAGCTTTCTTT
TRBJ2-2 NA NA TRBV4-3 CASSRTLGQANTGELFF TGCGCCAGCAGCCGAACACTGGGTCAGGCGAACACCGGGGAGCTGTTTTTT
TRBJ2-7 NA NA TRBV4-2 CASSQEGPKPREQYF TGTGCCAGCAGCCAAGAAGGACCTAAGCCCCGCGAGCAGTACTTC
TRBJ2-1 NA NA TRBV7-2 CASSSRGDNEQFF TGTGCCAGCAGCTCACGAGGAGACAATGAGCAGTTCTTC
TRBJ1-1 NA NA TRBV3-1/TRBV3-2 CASSQDTTYEAFF TGTGCCAGCAGCCAAGATACAACTTATGAAGCTTTCTTT
TRBJ2-1 TRBD2 NA TRBV5-4 CASSLGEGHNEQFF TGTGCCAGCAGCTTGGGGGAGGGCCACAATGAGCAGTTCTTC
TRBJ2-1 TRBD2 NA TRBV7-9 CASSGLAKSSYNEQFF TGTGCCAGCAGCGGACTAGCAAAGAGCTCCTACAATGAGCAGTTCTTC
TRBJ2-1 TRBD2 NA TRBV5-6 CASSQRTSGRSNEQFF TGTGCCAGCAGCCAAAGGACTAGCGGGAGGAGCAATGAGCAGTTCTTC
TRBJ2-7 TRBD1 NA TRBV27 CASSLLGQDEQYF TGTGCCAGCAGTTTATTAGGACAGGACGAGCAGTACTTC
TRBJ1-2 NA NA TRBV30 CAWMLDDPYGYTF TGTGCCTGGATGCTGGACGATCCCTATGGCTACACCTTC
TRBJ2-3 TRBD2 NA TRBV29-1 CSVEGGGATDTQYF TGCAGCGTTGAAGGCGGGGGGGCCACAGATACGCAGTATTTT
TRBJ1-5 NA NA TRBV5-1 CASSLGGYNQPQHF TGCGCCAGCAGCTTGGGGGGGTACAATCAGCCCCAGCATTTT
TRBJ2-2 NA NA TRBV5-6 CASSLITGELFF TGTGCCAGCAGCTTAATCACCGGGGAGCTGTTTTTT
TRBJ1-1 NA NA TRBV2 CASRANFPAEAFF TGTGCCAGCAGAGCGAATTTTCCCGCTGAAGCTTTCTTT